This TCR beta chain was found in a study of response to subunit inactivated influenza vaccine. Findings and caveats of the study: Each seasonal influenza vaccination, the authors suggested, recruits few new T cells.

The trim removed 6 bases at V and 6 bases at J, leaving 5 bases unmatched. CDR1 and CDR2 from the germline V gene are SNHLY and FYNNEI. The CDR3 covers 14 residues. MiXCR was run by TCRdb on the RT-PCR reads, yielding one entry per CDR3 protein. Here the sample spans 560,000 or so distinct CDR3 sequences, about 8% being singletons. A remark on this clonotype: Its antigen is not known.

V usage is TRBV2 and J usage is TRBJ1-5; TRBD1 matches at 10 bases. This TCR came from a man aged 45 to 75 who received an inactivated influenza vaccine. The sequenced sample was PBMCs from blood, obtained less than 30 months after vaccination. DNA for the CDR3: TGTGCCAGCAGCCTGACAGGGGGCCTTCAGCCCCAGCATTTT. It codes for CASSLTGGLQPQHF.